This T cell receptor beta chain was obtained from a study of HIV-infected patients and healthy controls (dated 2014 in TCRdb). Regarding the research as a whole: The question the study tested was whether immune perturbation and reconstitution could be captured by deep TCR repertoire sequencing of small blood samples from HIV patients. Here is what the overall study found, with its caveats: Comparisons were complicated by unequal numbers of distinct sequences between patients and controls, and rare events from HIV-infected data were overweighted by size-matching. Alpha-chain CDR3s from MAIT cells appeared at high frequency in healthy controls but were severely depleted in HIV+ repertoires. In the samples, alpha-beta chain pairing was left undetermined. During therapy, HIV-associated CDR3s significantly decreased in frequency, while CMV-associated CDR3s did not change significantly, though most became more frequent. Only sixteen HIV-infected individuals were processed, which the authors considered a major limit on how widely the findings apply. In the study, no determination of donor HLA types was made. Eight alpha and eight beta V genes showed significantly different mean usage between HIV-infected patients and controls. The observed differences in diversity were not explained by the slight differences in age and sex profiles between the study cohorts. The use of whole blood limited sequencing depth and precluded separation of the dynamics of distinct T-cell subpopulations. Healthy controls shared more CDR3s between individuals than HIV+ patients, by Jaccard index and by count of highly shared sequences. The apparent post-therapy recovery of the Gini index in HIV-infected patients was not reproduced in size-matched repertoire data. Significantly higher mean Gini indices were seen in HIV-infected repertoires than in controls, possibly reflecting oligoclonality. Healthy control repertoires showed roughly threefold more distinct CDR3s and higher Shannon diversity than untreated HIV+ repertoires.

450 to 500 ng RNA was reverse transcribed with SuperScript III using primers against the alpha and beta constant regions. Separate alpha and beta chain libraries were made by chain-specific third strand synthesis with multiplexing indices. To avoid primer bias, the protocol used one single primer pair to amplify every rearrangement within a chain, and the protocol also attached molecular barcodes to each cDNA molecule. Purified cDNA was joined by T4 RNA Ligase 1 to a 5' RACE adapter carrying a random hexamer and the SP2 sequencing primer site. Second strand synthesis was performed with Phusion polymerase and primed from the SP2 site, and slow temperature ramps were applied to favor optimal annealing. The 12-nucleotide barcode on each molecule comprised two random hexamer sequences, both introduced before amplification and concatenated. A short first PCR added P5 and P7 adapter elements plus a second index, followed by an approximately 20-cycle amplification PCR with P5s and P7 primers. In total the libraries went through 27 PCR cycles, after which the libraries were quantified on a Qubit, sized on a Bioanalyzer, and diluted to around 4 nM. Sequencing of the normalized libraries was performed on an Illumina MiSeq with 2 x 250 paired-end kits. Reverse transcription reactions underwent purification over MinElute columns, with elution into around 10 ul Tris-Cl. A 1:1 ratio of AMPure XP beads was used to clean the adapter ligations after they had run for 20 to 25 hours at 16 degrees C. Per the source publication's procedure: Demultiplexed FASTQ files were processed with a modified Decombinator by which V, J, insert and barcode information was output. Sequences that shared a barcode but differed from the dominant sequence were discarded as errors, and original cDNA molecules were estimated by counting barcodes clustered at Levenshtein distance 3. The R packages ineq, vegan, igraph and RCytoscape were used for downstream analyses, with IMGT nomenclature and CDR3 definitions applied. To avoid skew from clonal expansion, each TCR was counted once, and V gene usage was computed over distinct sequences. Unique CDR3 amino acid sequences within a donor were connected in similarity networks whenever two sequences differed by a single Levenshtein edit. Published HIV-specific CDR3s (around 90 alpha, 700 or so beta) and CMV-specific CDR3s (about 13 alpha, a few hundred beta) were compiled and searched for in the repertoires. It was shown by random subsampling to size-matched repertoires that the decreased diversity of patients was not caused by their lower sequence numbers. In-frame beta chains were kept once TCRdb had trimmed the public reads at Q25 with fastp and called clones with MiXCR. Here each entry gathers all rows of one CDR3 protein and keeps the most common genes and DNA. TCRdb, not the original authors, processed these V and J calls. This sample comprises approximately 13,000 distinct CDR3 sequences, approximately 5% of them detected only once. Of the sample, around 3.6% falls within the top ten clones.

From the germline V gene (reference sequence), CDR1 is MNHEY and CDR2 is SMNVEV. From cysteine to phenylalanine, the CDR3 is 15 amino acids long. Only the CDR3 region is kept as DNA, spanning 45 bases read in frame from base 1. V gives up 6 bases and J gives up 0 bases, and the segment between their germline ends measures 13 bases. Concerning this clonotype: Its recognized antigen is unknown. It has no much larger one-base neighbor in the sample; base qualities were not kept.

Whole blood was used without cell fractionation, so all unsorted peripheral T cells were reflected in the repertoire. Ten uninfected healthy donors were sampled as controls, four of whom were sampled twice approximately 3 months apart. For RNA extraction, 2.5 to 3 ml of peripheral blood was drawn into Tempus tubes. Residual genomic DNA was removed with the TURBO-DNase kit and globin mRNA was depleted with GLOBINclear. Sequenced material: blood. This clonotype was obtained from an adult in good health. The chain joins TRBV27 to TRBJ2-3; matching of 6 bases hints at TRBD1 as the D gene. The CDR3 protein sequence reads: CASRDRSLSTDTQYF. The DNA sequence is TGTGCCAGCAGAGACAGGTCCCTGAGCACAGATACGCAGTATTTT.